This T cell receptor beta chain derives from a study of T cell repertoires in cytomegalovirus infection. Study background: CMV infection together with matching HLA type was indicated by public TCR beta signatures.

CDR1 and CDR2 (germline): MNHEY, SMNVEV (reference sequence). The CDR3 runs to 14 residues. Trimming at V came to 5 bases and at J to 5 bases, leaving 9 bases not matched to a gene. TCRdb used MiXCR to reprocess the reads, holding one entry per CDR3 protein. The table shows approximately 70,000 distinct CDR3 sequences, with 20% to 25% occurring only once. This clonotype has a count of ten or more. The antigen remains undetermined. Sequences were obtained from PBMCs, sequenced either directly or after in vitro stimulation (not recorded which). The clonotype comes from a human donor in good health (CMV status not recorded). Some clones in this sample may be carry-over from other donors' samples. V usage is TRBV27 and J usage is TRBJ2-7, with 7 bases fitting TRBD1. This chain's CDR3 is CASSPRTGVNEQYV. CDR3 nucleotides: TGTGCCAGCAGTCCCCGGACAGGCGTCAACGAGCAGTACGTC.